This record concerns one TCR beta chain sequence. Its cognate antigen is unknown. Repertoires were generated with immunoSEQ multiplex PCR, while TCRdb's copy carries only in-frame clones and drops some. The table records around 92,000 clones, more than 80% of them present only once. This CDR3 spans 14 amino acids. The germline V gene has CDR1 SGHKS and CDR2 YYEKEE (reference sequence). Trimming shortened V by 2 bases and J by 5 bases, and 14 bases separated the two germline ends. This entry belongs to a study of PD-1 blockade in classical Hodgkin lymphoma. Time point meaning: cycle 4 day 1 (C4D1), after more than 5 weeks of nivolumab. Every single patient, without exception, relapsed after autologous stem cell transplantation, and brentuximab vedotin exposure varied. Best overall response was complete response, partial response or progressive disease in these relapsed/refractory classical Hodgkin lymphoma patients.

Findings and limits, study-wide: Newly diagnosed patients reportedly trailed healthy donors in baseline TCR diversity. Individuals initiating nivolumab under 1 year after ASCT were excluded. Before treatment, complete responders showed about the same diversity as newly diagnosed patients.

This TCR was recovered from a human donor with classical Hodgkin lymphoma. The genes are TRBV5-5 and TRBJ2-7; D perhaps matches TRBD2 (5 bases). The sample in question was peripheral blood mononuclear cells (PBMCs), obtained before the fourth cycle of nivolumab. The CDR3 here is CASSLVTARDEQYF. The CDR3 DNA sequence: TGTGCCAGCAGCTTAGTAACGGCGAGGGACGAGCAGTACTTC.